The T cell receptor (beta chain) under discussion was sequenced for a study of blood T cells in healthy people across ages. V lost 6 bases to trimming and J lost 4 bases, with 18 bases between them. Per germline, CDR1 SEHNR and CDR2 FQNEAQ (reference sequence). This CDR3 is 15 amino acids long. Around 10 milliliters of peripheral blood were drawn from each donor. A second about 7 to 12 cycle PCR used barcoded and J-beta primers. TCRdb reprocessed the 5' RACE reads via MiXCR and lists one record per CDR3 protein. This table has about 1.7 million distinct CDR3 sequences, approximately 30% appearing once. In its sample, this clonotype was seen a few times.

V is TRBV7-9 and J is TRBJ1-1; maybe TRBD1 (5 bases). The sample consisted of blood. The sequence derives from a woman aged 30 to 39 in good health. CDR3 region: CASSRSTGGGTEAFF. The CDR3, as DNA: TGTGCCAGCAGTCGATCGACGGGGGGTGGCACTGAAGCTTTCTTT. The variable domain in full, completed from reference TRBV7-9 and TRBJ1-1, reads DTGVSQNPRHKITKRGQNVTFRCDPISEHNRLYWYRQTLGQGPEFLTYFQNEAQLEKSRLLSDRFSAERPKGSFSTLEIQRTEQGDSAMYLCASSRSTGGGTEAFFGQGTRLTVV.